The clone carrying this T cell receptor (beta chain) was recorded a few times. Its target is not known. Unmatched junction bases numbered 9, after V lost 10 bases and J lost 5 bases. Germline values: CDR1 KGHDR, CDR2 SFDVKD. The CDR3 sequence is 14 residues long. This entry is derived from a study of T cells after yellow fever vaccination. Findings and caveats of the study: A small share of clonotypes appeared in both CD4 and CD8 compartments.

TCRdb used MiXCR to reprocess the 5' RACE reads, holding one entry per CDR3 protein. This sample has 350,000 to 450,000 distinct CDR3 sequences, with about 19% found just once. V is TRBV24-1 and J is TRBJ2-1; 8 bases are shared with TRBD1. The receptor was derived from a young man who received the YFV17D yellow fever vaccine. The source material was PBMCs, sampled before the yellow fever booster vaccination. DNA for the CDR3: TGTGCCACAGCAGTTGGGACAGGAAACAATGAGCAGTTCTTC. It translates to CATAVGTGNNEQFF.